This is a list of T cell receptor beta chains from one sample in a study of cytomegalovirus exposure and HLA in healthy donors. The repertoire was sequenced with immunoSEQ multiplex PCR; TCRdb's copy has only in-frame clones and lacks some. The sample yields about 190,000 clones, about 80% seen once. Sequenced input: PBMCs. All receptors derive from a man aged 40-55 years in good health and CMV-seropositive. The CDR3 runs from the conserved cysteine through the conserved F or W. A D gene is named only where the DNA matches it firmly. A row's size may be missing; if present it is once, few, many or a size class.

D,length,V,J,size,CDR3,DNA
TRBD1,15,TRBV5-1,TRBJ1-5,few,CASSLFGQDNQPQHF,TGCGCCAGCAGCTTGTTCGGACAGGACAATCAGCCCCAGCATTTT
TRBD1,14,TRBV27,TRBJ1-6,-,CASRQGGYNSPLHF,TGTGCCAGCAGACAGGGGGGCTATAATTCACCCCTCCACTTT
-,15,TRBV25-1,TRBJ1-4,-,CASSGSTGTNEKLFF,TGTGCCAGCAGTGGATCGACTGGGACTAATGAAAAACTGTTTTTT
TRBD2,18,TRBV13,TRBJ2-1,-,CASSLAGKASGRTYEQFF,TGTGCCAGCAGCTTAGCGGGAAAGGCTAGCGGGAGAACCTATGAGCAGTTCTTC
TRBD2,17,TRBV15,TRBJ2-5,-,CATSPGLAGGFQETQYF,TGTGCCACCAGCCCGGGACTAGCGGGGGGCTTCCAAGAGACCCAGTACTTC
TRBD2,18,TRBV18,TRBJ2-1,once,CASSPIGPGLAGGQEQFF,TGTGCCAGCTCACCAATCGGACCGGGACTAGCGGGGGGGCAGGAGCAGTTCTTC
TRBD1,13,TRBV5-4,TRBJ1-2,-,CASSPTGVYGYTF,TGTGCCAGCAGCCCGACAGGGGTTTATGGCTACACCTTC
-,14,TRBV5-1,TRBJ1-1,few,CASSVGGGNTEAFF,TGCGCCAGCAGCGTAGGGGGGGGGAACACTGAAGCTTTCTTT
TRBD2,16,TRBV2,TRBJ2-7,-,CASSEAMAGGPFEQYF,TGTGCCAGCAGTGAAGCGATGGCGGGGGGGCCATTCGAGCAGTACTTC
-,15,TRBV4-1,TRBJ1-2,-,CASSQQSQSNYGYTF,TGCGCCAGCAGCCAACAGTCCCAGTCTAACTATGGCTACACCTTC
-,15,TRBV19,TRBJ1-2,-,CASSTQKSDNYGYTF,TGTGCCAGTAGTACCCAGAAATCCGATAACTATGGCTACACCTTC
TRBD1,14,TRBV4-1,TRBJ2-7,-,CASSPRTGGYEQYF,TGCGCCAGCAGCCCCCGGACAGGGGGCTACGAGCAGTACTTC
-,15,TRBV28,TRBJ1-1,once,CASSSPTTGNTEAFF,TGTGCCAGCAGTTCCCCGACCACAGGGAACACTGAAGCTTTCTTT
TRBD1,15,TRBV6-1,TRBJ1-1,-,CASSPTSTGGTEAFF,TGTGCCAGCAGCCCTACCAGTACAGGGGGCACTGAAGCTTTCTTT
TRBD1,13,TRBV6-1,TRBJ1-1,-,CASQGQSRGEAFF,TGTGCCAGCCAGGGACAGAGTCGTGGTGAAGCTTTCTTT
-,15,TRBV6-6,TRBJ1-5,once,CASSSRGVSNQPQHF,TGTGCCAGCAGCTCGCGGGGCGTCAGCAATCAGCCCCAGCATTTT
-,13,TRBV10-3,TRBJ1-1,-,CASAGHENTEAFF,TGTGCCTCCGCGGGCCATGAAAACACTGAAGCTTTCTTT
-,16,TRBV18,TRBJ1-2,-,CASSPQDPRANYGYTF,TGTGCCAGCTCACCCCAGGACCCGAGGGCTAACTATGGCTACACCTTC
-,15,TRBV7-9,TRBJ1-2,-,CASSLWTDPGGGYTF,TGTGCCAGCAGCCTGTGGACGGATCCGGGGGGGGGCTACACCTTC
TRBD1,13,TRBV7-3,TRBJ2-5,-,CASSSTGVETQYF,TGTGCCAGCAGCTCCACAGGGGTAGAGACCCAGTACTTC
-,15,TRBV28,TRBJ2-1,-,CASSFLGASYNEQLF,TGTGCCAGCAGTTTCCTAGGGGCCAGCTACAATGAGCAGCTCTTC
-,15,TRBV6-1,TRBJ2-6,-,CASSHRDPGANVLTF,TGTGCCAGCAGTCACAGGGACCCTGGGGCCAACGTCCTGACTTTC
TRBD1,15,TRBV6-1,TRBJ2-5,few,CASSEADRNQETQYF,TGTGCCAGCAGTGAAGCGGACAGGAACCAAGAGACCCAGTACTTC
TRBD2,14,TRBV5-6,TRBJ2-7,-,CASSLGSGDYEQYF,TGTGCCAGCAGCTTGGGTAGCGGGGACTACGAGCAGTACTTC
TRBD1,9,TRBV7-4,TRBJ2-5,-,CASRDSQYF,TGTGCCAGCCGGGACAGCCAGTACTTC
TRBD1,12,TRBV30,TRBJ1-4,few,CALYRGHEKLFF,TGTGCCTTATACAGGGGGCACGAAAAACTGTTTTTT
TRBD1,15,TRBV7-7,TRBJ2-3,-,CASSQGVASTDTQYF,TGTGCCAGCAGCCAGGGGGTTGCGAGCACAGATACGCAGTATTTT
TRBD1,13,TRBV2,TRBJ2-3,-,CASKGTGKDTQYF,TGTGCCAGCAAAGGGACAGGGAAAGATACGCAGTATTTT
TRBD2,15,TRBV7-3,TRBJ2-5,-,CASSLRGSGVETQYF,TGTGCCAGCAGCTTAAGGGGTAGCGGGGTCGAGACCCAGTACTTC
TRBD2,14,TRBV2,TRBJ2-3,-,CASRGLSRTDTQYF,TGTGCCAGCAGGGGACTAAGCCGCACAGATACGCAGTATTTT
-,13,TRBV7-9,TRBJ2-7,-,CASSHTVVYEQYF,TGTGCCAGCAGCCATACGGTAGTCTACGAGCAGTACTTC
TRBD1,14,TRBV5-1,TRBJ2-5,-,CASSIGTVQETQYF,TGCGCCAGCAGCATAGGGACAGTACAAGAGACCCAGTACTTC
TRBD1,17,TRBV6-1,TRBJ1-6,-,CASSARQGKVSNSPLHF,TGTGCCAGCAGTGCTCGACAGGGAAAGGTTTCGAATTCACCCCTCCACTTT
TRBD2,15,TRBV7-3,TRBJ2-7,-,CASSSTRGSSYEQYF,TGTGCCAGCAGCTCCACCCGCGGGAGCTCCTACGAGCAGTACTTC
TRBD1,15,TRBV5-6,TRBJ2-5,once,CASSLVDRDQETQYF,TGTGCCAGCAGCTTGGTCGACAGGGATCAAGAGACCCAGTACTTC
-,22,TRBV4-1,TRBJ2-3,-,CASSQEGPKMVKGVPSTDTQYF,TGCGCCAGCAGCCAAGAAGGACCGAAGATGGTTAAGGGGGTCCCTAGCACAGATACGCAGTATTTT
TRBD2,16,TRBV25-1,TRBJ2-5,-,CASSVQTSGGAETQYF,TGTGCCAGCAGTGTTCAGACTAGCGGGGGGGCAGAGACCCAGTACTTC
-,15,TRBV5-1,TRBJ2-3,-,CASSLGTGFGDTQYF,TGCGCCAGCAGCTTGGGCACAGGGTTTGGGGATACGCAGTATTTT
-,15,TRBV10-3,TRBJ2-7,-,CAIKPNGSFSYEQYF,TGTGCCATCAAACCGAATGGCAGTTTCTCCTACGAGCAGTACTTC
-,13,TRBV11-3,TRBJ1-2,-,CASSSTQNYGYTF,TGTGCCAGCAGCTCAACTCAAAACTATGGCTACACCTTC
TRBD1,12,TRBV5-1,TRBJ1-2,-,CASSPRDSGYTF,TGCGCCAGCAGCCCTAGGGACAGCGGCTACACCTTC
-,15,TRBV4-1,TRBJ1-4,few,CASSQVDTPNEKLFF,TGCGCCAGCAGCCAAGTCGACACACCTAATGAAAAACTGTTTTTT
TRBD1,13,TRBV2,TRBJ2-5,-,CASREGQGETQYF,TGTGCCAGCAGAGAGGGACAGGGTGAGACCCAGTACTTC
-,14,TRBV5-1,TRBJ2-5,-,CASSRTAPTETQYF,TGCGCCAGCAGCCGTACTGCACCTACAGAGACCCAGTACTTC
-,15,TRBV5-1,TRBJ2-3,-,CASSSRSGSTDTQYF,TGCGCCAGCAGCTCCCGGTCGGGGAGCACAGATACGCAGTATTTT
TRBD2,13,TRBV30,TRBJ2-1,-,CAWKRTSGGEQFF,TGTGCCTGGAAGAGGACTAGCGGCGGGGAGCAGTTCTTC
-,14,TRBV6-5,TRBJ2-6,-,CASKELSGANVLTF,TGTGCCAGCAAAGAGCTCTCTGGGGCCAACGTCCTGACTTTC
TRBD1,14,TRBV10-3,TRBJ1-2,few,CAISEPGGSYGYTF,TGTGCCATCAGTGAGCCAGGGGGAAGCTATGGCTACACCTTC
TRBD1,15,TRBV5-4,TRBJ2-7,-,CASSQPGQGYYEQYF,TGTGCCAGCAGCCAACCCGGACAGGGCTACTACGAGCAGTACTTC
TRBD1,17,TRBV9,TRBJ2-3,-,CASSSIGGTGGADTQYF,TGTGCCAGCAGCTCAATCGGAGGGACAGGAGGTGCAGATACGCAGTATTTT
TRBD2,19,TRBV4-2,TRBJ2-5,once,CASSQRDPGLAGGKETQYF,TGTGCCAGCAGCCAAAGGGACCCGGGACTAGCGGGGGGAAAAGAGACCCAGTACTTC